The 12 T cell receptor beta chains below were found in one sample sequenced in a study of long-term antiretroviral therapy in people with HIV (dated by TCRdb to 2021 to 2024). The immunoSEQ hsTCRB v3.0 assay was used at survey level resolution for TRB variable region sequencing. The clones in this table, taken by TCRdb from immuneACCESS, are in-frame only. Not every clone is retained; where verified, under half of the shortfall comes from an unresolved V gene, and the cause of the rest is unknown. The sample table shows tens of thousands of clones, and roughly four fifths are seen once. Jointly, the top ten make up more than 15% of the sample. Sequenced material: unsorted PBMCs, taken 0.5 years before starting antiretroviral therapy. Receptors originate from a man aged 40-49 years with HIV.

This rearrangement joins TRBV19 to TRBJ2-1; TRBD1 matches at 7 bases. CDR1 and CDR2 (germline): LNHDA, SQIVND (reference sequence). Trimming cost V 4 bases and J 1 base; bases outside gene matches: 4. CDR3 length equals 15 residues. The CDR3 DNA follows: TGTGCCAGTAGTACCTCCAGGGGGTCCTACAATGAGCAGTTCTTC. Amino acids: CASSTSRGSYNEQFF.

This clone was picked up one time. This chain joins TRBV19 and TRBJ2-7, with 11 nucleotides matching TRBD1. Per the germline V gene, CDR1 is LNHDA and CDR2 is SQIVND (reference sequence). The CDR3 extends over 14 amino acids. After removal of 5 bases from V and 3 bases from J, the junction contained 3 bases not matched to a gene. The CDR3 spells CASSPGTGGYEQYF. CDR3 nucleotide sequence: TGTGCCAGTAGTCCCGGGACAGGGGGCTACGAGCAGTACTTC.

The chain uses TRBV18 and TRBJ1-4, with unresolved D. CDR3 length: 13 residues. V was cut by 4 bases and J by 3 bases, with 6 bases left in between. Germline V lookup: CDR1 KGHSH, CDR2 LQKENI. CDR3 region: CASSQQSNEKLFF. In DNA, the CDR3 is TGTGCCAGCTCACAACAGTCTAATGAAAAACTGTTTTTT.

V gene TRBV5-6 combines with J gene TRBJ2-5; 12 bases align to TRBD1. CDR3 size: 15 residues. In germline, CDR1 is SGHDT, CDR2 YYEEEE. V was clipped by 4 bases and J by 4 bases; unmatched bases: 5. The CDR3 is CASSRDRGQAETQYF. CDR3 DNA sequence: TGTGCCAGCAGCAGGGACAGGGGGCAGGCAGAGACCCAGTACTTC.

This rearrangement joins TRBV5-1 to TRBJ1-2; TRBD1 matches at 9 bases. The CDR3 has 15 residues. The germline gives CDR1 SGHRS, CDR2 YFSETQ. The trim removed 1 base at V and 7 bases at J, leaving 8 bases unmatched. CDR3 region: CASSLIQGAHRGYTF. The CDR3 bases are TGCGCCAGCAGCTTGATACAGGGGGCTCATCGTGGCTACACCTTC.

This chain uses TRBV7-9 with TRBJ1-1; D is unresolved. The CDR3 is 15 amino acids. V gave up 3 bases and J gave up 0 bases, with 11 bases separating them. Germline lookup yields CDR1 SEHNR and CDR2 FQNEAQ (reference sequence). DNA for the CDR3: TGTGCCAGCAGCTTCGGGTATGGGTTGAACACTGAAGCTTTCTTT. Translating gives CASSFGYGLNTEAFF.

The genes are TRBV29-1 and TRBJ1-2; D unresolved. In germline, CDR1 is SQVTM, CDR2 ANQGSEA. This CDR3 is built from 8 residues. The ends were cut back, 3 bases at V and 7 bases at J, with 0 bases in the middle. The CDR3 is CSVDGYTF. The CDR3 DNA sequence: TGCAGCGTTGATGGCTACACCTTC.

The J gene is TRBJ1-3, the V gene TRBV6-6; D perhaps matches TRBD1 (5 bases). With 7 bases removed from V and 3 bases from J, the gap between germline ends came to 19 bases. The CDR3 runs to 16 residues. Germline-derived CDR1 and CDR2 are MNHNY and SVGAGI (reference sequence). The CDR3 nucleotides are TGTGCCAGCACCTACGATTCGGGGGGAAGTGGAAACACCATATATTTT. Translation gives CASTYDSGGSGNTIYF.

This rearrangement joins TRBV30 to TRBJ2-2, with 8 bases matching TRBD2. Germline CDR1 GTSNPN, CDR2 SVGIG (reference sequence). The CDR3 sequence is 13 residues long. Trimming cost V 4 bases and J 4 bases; bases outside gene matches: 2. In DNA form, the CDR3 reads TGTGCCTGGATTCGGGAGGGCACCGGGGAGCTGTTTTTT. It is translated as CAWIREGTGELFF.

The chain combines TRBV4-3 with TRBJ1-6; 9 nucleotides match TRBD1. Germline assignment: CDR1 LGHNA and CDR2 YSLEER. There are 15 residues in the CDR3. J gave up 15 bases and V 0 bases, and 9 bases lay outside the gene matches. Written as DNA, the CDR3 is TGCGCCAGCAGCCAAGATGACAGGGGGAGTAGGGGCCTCCACTTT. Its protein product is CASSQDDRGSRGLHF.

This sequence joins TRBV2 and TRBJ1-6; TRBD1 might be the D (5 bases). CDR1 and CDR2 from the germline V gene are SNHLY and FYNNEI. The CDR3 contains 14 residues. The V and J ends lost 7 bases and 7 bases respectively, with 14 bases between them. CDR3 sequence: CASKRGGENSPLHF. CDR3 coding DNA: TGTGCCAGCAAGCGGGGGGGTGAGAATTCACCCCTCCACTTT.

V gene TRBV7-3 combines with J gene TRBJ2-1; 8 positions match TRBD2. The V gene end was trimmed by 7 bases and the J gene end by 7 bases; junction bases not matched to a gene: 9. CDR1 is SGHTA, CDR2 FQGTGA, per germline. This CDR3 comprises 14 residues. CDR3: CASTPGGRSNEQFF. The CDR3 DNA reads as TGTGCCAGCACTCCGGGGGGGCGTTCGAATGAGCAGTTCTTC.